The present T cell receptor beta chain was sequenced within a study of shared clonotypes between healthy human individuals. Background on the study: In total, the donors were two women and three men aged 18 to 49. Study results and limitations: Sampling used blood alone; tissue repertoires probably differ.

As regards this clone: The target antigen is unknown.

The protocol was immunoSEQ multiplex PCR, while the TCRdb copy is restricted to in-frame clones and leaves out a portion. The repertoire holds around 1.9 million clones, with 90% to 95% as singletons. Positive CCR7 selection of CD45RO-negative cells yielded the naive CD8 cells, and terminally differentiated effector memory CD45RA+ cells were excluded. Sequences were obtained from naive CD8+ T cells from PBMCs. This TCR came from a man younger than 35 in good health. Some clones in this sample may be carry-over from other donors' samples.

In DNA, the CDR3 is TGTGCCAGCAGTGACGGGACCGAAAACACCATATATTTT. Translated, it gives CASSDGTENTIYF. The chain is built from TRBV6-4 and TRBJ1-3; perhaps TRBD1 as D (5 bases). The V end lost 2 bases, the J end lost 6 bases, and 8 bases lay between the germline ends. Germline CDR1 reads MRHNA; CDR2 reads SNTAGT. The CDR3 loop spans 13 amino acids.